This T cell receptor (beta chain) derives from a study of shared clonotypes between healthy human individuals. Looking at the study overall: Donors, aged 18 to 49, were a couple of women and three men. Broader study findings: Larger richness was generally estimated for naive than memory subsets.

Notes on this clone: The antigen is unknown.

The CDR3 runs 15 residues. V lost 3 bases and J lost 0, with 14 bases in between. Germline V gene lookup returns CDR1 GTSNPN and CDR2 SVGIG (reference sequence). Naive CD8 cells lacked CD45RO, underwent positive selection for CCR7 and left out terminally differentiated effector memory CD45RA+ cells. The method was immunoSEQ multiplex PCR; TCRdb's version includes in-frame clones alone and lacks a portion of them. This sample yields about 680,000 clones, of which just over 90% are seen a single time; about 24% belongs to the top ten. The rearrangement links TRBV30 to TRBJ1-1; D unresolved. The specimen sequenced was naive CD8+ T cells sorted from blood. This clonotype was sampled from a man aged 25 to 40 in good health. The CDR3 DNA sequence: TGTGCCTGGAGCGGGCTTAGGAGCCTGAACACTGAAGCTTTCTTT. Its translation is CAWSGLRSLNTEAFF. The variable domain in full, with the rest retrieved from reference TRBV30 and TRBJ1-1, is SQTIHQWPATLVQPVGSPLSLECTVEGTSNPNLYWYRQAAGRGLQLLFYSVGIGQISSEVPQNLSASRPQDRQFILSSKKLLLSDSGFYLCAWSGLRSLNTEAFFGQGTRLTVV.